This TCR beta chain was identified during a study of blood T cells in healthy people across ages (dated by TCRdb to the mid-2010s). Notes on the research overall: Template switching captured roughly one uniquely barcoded TCR beta cDNA molecule per two T cells in model experiments. Two additional independent replicas of 1 million unique cDNA reads from the same blood draw were analyzed for two donors (one aged 18 to 30 and one aged 80 or older). To avoid experimental bias, donors of different ages were randomly spread across the sequencing lanes. Four age groups were formed from the donors: young (average approximately 16 years), middle-aged (just under 40), aged (under 70) and long-lived (approximately 78). To track age-related changes in TCR beta repertoire diversity, the study relied on deep sequencing normalized with unique cDNA molecular identifiers.

Donors were roughly 40 systemically healthy Caucasian individuals from Russia aged roughly 6 to 90 years. Roughly 11 milliliters of peripheral blood were drawn from each donor into EDTA-treated Vacutainer tubes. Ficoll-Paque density-gradient centrifugation was used to isolate PBMCs, with at least 6.5 million per sample. Total RNA, at least 5 micrograms per sample, was extracted from PBMCs with Trizol reagent. For every donor, an aliquot of PBMCs went through flow cytometry to measure the percentages of naive CD45RAhigh/CD27high T cells. Overall study outcomes, separate from this receptor: There was a strong correlation between observed TCR beta diversity and the percentage of naive T cells measured by flow cytometry. The long-lived group showed more naive CD4+ T cells, fewer expanded clones and increased TCR diversity than the aged group, suggesting age selection. Conclusive comparison of naive and antigen-experienced compartments was prevented by the profiling of bulk unsorted PBMCs. Estimates of total diversity based on one million sequenced T cells were considered lower bounds and underestimates. The CMV infection status of donors was not known, potentially confounding age-related changes in expanded clonotypes. As age increased, observed TCR beta diversity per million T cells dropped in a roughly linear way, and a significant reduction was already evident by age 40.

Trimming removed 3 bases from V and 3 bases from J, leaving 10 bases between the germline ends. From a lookup of the germline V gene, CDR1 and CDR2 are SQVTM and ANQGSEA. The CDR3 extends over 13 residues, inclusive of both ends. Only CDR3 DNA remains: 39 bases, in frame from the first base. The library was generated by 5' RACE. The instrument given in TCRdb is Illumina HiSeq 2500. A second PCR of roughly 7 to 11 cycles was performed with a sample-barcoded 5' primer and a J-beta primer mix. Each TCR beta cDNA molecule received a unique molecular identifier from a template-switch 5' adaptor carrying 12 random nucleotides. Each sample yielded at least 2.5 million CDR3-containing paired-end reads. First-strand cDNA synthesis was performed from all RNA using the Mint cDNA synthesis kit, with priming by a TRBC-specific oligonucleotide. After uracil-DNA glycosylase treatment, a first 18-cycle PCR used universal primers M1SS and BC2_uni_R on all cDNA. Processing in the source paper ran as follows. Each sample was normalized by randomly selecting 1 million high-quality reads, each carrying a distinct molecular identifier. Reads with shared molecular identifiers were discarded instead of being binned into consensus sequences. MiTCR, with a Q25 quality threshold and the strictest error-elimination algorithm, was used for CDR3 identification, clonotype clustering and error correction. A nonparametric unseen species model with Euler transformation was used to estimate a lower bound on total TCR beta diversity. The raw public reads went through TCRdb reprocessing: fastp at Q25, MiXCR clone calling, in-frame beta chains kept. Rows with a matching CDR3 protein are joined into one entry that keeps the most common DNA and genes. Clone size and V and J calls follow TCRdb, not the original study. The sample table holds roughly 1,300,000 distinct CDR3 sequences, of which 45% to 70% were seen once. The top ten clonotypes cover over 6.5% of the sample.

Of note for this clonotype: There is no known antigen for this receptor. This is likely a read error, given that the CDR3 carries no conserved phenylalanine or tryptophan at its end.

The clonotype was recovered from a young man in good health. The sequence is built from TRBV29-1 and TRBJ2-3; the D gene assignment is ambiguous. Sequencing input: blood. The CDR3 region has the sequence CSVDDGATDTQYC. In nucleotide form, the sequence is TGCAGCGTTGATGACGGTGCTACAGATACGCAGTATTGT.